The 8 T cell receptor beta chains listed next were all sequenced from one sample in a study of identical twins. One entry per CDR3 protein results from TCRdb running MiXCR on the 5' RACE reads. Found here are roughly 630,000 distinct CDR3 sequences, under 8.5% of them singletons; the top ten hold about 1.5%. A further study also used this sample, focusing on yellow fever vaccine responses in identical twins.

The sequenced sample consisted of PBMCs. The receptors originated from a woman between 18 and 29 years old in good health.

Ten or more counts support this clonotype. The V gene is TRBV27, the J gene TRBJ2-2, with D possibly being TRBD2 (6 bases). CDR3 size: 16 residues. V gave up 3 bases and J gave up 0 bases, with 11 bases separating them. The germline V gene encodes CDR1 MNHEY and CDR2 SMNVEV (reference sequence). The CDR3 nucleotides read TGTGCCAGCAGTTTGATAGCGGTCCCGAACACCGGGGAGCTGTTTTTT. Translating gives CASSLIAVPNTGELFF.

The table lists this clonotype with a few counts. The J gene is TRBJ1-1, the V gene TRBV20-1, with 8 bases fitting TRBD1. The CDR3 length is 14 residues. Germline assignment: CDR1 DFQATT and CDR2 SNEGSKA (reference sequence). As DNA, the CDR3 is TGCAGCCGAGCAGGGGGCGCCCCGGGCACTGAAGCTTTCTTT. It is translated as CSRAGGAPGTEAFF.

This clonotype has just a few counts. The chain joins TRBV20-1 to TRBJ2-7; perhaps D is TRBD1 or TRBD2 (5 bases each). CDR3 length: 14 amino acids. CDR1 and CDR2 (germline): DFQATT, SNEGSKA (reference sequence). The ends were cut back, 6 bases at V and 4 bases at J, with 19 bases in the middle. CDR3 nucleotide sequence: TGCAGTGCCCAGAAGGGACCTACCTTTTACGAGCAGTACGTC. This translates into CSAQKGPTFYEQYV.

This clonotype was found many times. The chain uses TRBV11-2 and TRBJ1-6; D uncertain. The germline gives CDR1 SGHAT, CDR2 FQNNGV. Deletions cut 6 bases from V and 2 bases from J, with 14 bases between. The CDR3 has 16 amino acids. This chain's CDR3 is CASSGLRPTYNSPLHF. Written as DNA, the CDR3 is TGTGCCAGCAGTGGTCTTAGACCGACCTATAATTCACCCCTCCACTTT. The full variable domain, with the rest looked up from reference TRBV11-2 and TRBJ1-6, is EAGVAQSPRYKIIEKRQSVAFWCNPISGHATLYWYQQILGQGPKLLIQFQNNGVVDDSQLPKDRFSAERLKGVDSTLKIQPAKLEDSAVYLCASSGLRPTYNSPLHFGNGTRLTVT.

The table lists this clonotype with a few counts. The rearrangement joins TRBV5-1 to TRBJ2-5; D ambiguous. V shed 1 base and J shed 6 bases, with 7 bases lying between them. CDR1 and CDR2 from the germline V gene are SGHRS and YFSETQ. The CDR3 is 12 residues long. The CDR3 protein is CASSLTGQTQYF. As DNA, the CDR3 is TGCGCCAGCAGCTTGACCGGGCAGACCCAGTACTTC. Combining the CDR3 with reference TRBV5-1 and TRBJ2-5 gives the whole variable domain KAGVTQTPRYLIKTRGQQVTLSCSPISGHRSVSWYQQTPGQGLQFLFEYFSETQRNKGNFPGRFSGRQFSNSRSEMNVSTLELGDSALYLCASSLTGQTQYFGPGTRLLVL.

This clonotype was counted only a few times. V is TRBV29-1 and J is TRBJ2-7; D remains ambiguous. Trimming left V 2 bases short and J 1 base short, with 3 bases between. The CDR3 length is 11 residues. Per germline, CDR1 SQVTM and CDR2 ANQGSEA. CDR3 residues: CSVERSYEQYV. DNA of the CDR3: TGCAGCGTTGAACGGTCCTACGAGCAGTACGTC.

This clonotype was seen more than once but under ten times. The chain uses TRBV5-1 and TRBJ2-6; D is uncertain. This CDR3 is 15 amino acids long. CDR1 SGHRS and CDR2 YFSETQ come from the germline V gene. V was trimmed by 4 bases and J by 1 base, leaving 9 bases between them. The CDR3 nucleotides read TGCGCCAGCAGCCCCTCAAGATCTGGGGCCAACGTCCTGACTTTC. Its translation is CASSPSRSGANVLTF.

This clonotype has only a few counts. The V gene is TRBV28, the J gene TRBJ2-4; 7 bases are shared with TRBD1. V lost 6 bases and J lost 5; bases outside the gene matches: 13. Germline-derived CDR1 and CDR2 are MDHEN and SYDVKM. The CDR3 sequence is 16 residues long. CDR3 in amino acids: CASSTNPRDSQNIQYF. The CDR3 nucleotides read TGTGCCAGCAGCACGAACCCCAGGGACAGTCAAAACATTCAGTACTTC.